The following is a T cell receptor beta chain sequence with its context. Its specificity is unknown. This sample was taken from a study of T cells expressing NK-cell markers. For the study at large: Investigators obtained TCR beta repertoires from sorted CD3+CD56+NKG2C+, CD3+CD56+NKG2C- and CD3+CD56-NKG2C+ T cells. Study-level findings and limits: There were a handful of donors in whom these clonotypes also led the CD3+CD56-NKG2C+ fraction.

CDR1 is SGHAT and CDR2 is FQNNGV in the germline V gene. The CDR3 is made up of 17 amino acids. Each CDR3 protein gets one entry in TCRdb, which reprocessed the 5' RACE reads and gives no DNA. The table for this sample gives about 450,000 distinct CDR3 sequences. Sequenced material: blood T cells: a sorted CD56 or NKG2C T cell subset, CD4+ or CD8+ T cells, or bulk PBMC T cells (not recorded which). The receptor comes from a woman between 18 and 69 years old in good health. V gene TRBV11-2 combines with J gene TRBJ1-4; TCRdb gives TRBD1 as the D gene, but with no DNA this cannot be confirmed. CDR3 residues: CASSPSQGLATNEKLFF. Drawing the rest from reference TRBV11-2 and TRBJ1-4, the complete variable domain is EAGVAQSPRYKIIEKRQSVAFWCNPISGHATLYWYQQILGQGPKLLIQFQNNGVVDDSQLPKDRFSAERLKGVDSTLKIQPAKLEDSAVYLCASSPSQGLATNEKLFFGSGTQLSVL.